This TCR beta chain was profiled in a study of blood T cell repertoires in COVID-19. The wider study: In each case, the material was cDNA or gDNA derived from T cells, B-cell-depleted T cells, or PBMCs.

TCRdb keeps only in-frame clones here, not all; method: immunoSEQ multiplex PCR. The sample gives about 98,000 clones, around nine tenths of which show up once; 10% is in the top ten. The germline V gene has CDR1 KGHSH and CDR2 LQKENI. This CDR3 contains 13 residues. Trimming cost V 6 bases and J 1 base, with 7 bases left between them. This receptor was taken from a middle-aged man with acute or convalescent COVID-19. The chain has TRBV18 and TRBJ1-5; no definite D call. The sequencing sample was made of peripheral blood. The CDR3 coding sequence is TGTGCCAGCTCTAACACAAGCAATCAGCCCCAGCATTTT. It is translated as CASSNTSNQPQHF.